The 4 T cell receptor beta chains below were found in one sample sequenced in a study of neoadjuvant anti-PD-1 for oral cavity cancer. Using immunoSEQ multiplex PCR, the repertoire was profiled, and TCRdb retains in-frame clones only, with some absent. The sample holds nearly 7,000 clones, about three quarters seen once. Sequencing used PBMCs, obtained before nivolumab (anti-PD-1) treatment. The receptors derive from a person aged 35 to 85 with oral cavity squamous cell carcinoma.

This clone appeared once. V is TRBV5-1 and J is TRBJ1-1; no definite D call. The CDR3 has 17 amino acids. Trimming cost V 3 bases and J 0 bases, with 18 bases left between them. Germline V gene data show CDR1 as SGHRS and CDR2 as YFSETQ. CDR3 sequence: CASSWRAANGMNTEAFF. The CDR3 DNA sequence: TGCGCCAGCAGCTGGAGGGCCGCAAACGGCATGAACACTGAAGCTTTCTTT.

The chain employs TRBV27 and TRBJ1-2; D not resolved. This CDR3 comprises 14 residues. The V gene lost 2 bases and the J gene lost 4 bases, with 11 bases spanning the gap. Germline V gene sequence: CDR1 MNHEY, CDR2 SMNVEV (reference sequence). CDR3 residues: CASSLGVHSYGYTF. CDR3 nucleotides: TGTGCCAGCAGTTTAGGGGTTCACTCCTATGGCTACACCTTC.

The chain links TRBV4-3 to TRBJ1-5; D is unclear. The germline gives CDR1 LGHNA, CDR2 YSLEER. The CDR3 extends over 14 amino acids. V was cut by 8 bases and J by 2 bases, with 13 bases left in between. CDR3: CASSALGGNQPQHF. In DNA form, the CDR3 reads TGCGCCAGCTCGGCCCTTGGAGGCAATCAGCCCCAGCATTTT.

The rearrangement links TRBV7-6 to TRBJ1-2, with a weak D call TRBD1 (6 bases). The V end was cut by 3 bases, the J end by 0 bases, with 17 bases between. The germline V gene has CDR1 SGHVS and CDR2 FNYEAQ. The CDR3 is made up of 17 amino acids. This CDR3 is CASSLKGGQVPNYGYTF. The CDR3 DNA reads TGTGCCAGCAGCTTGAAGGGGGGGCAGGTGCCTAACTATGGCTACACCTTC.